The sequence of this T cell receptor beta chain was determined in a study of T cells after yellow fever vaccination. In the study overall: Any fraction with a low cell number was prepared using SMART-Seq v4 Ultra Low Input. Study-level findings and limits: Subsequent booster samples again held most clones from primary vaccination (96% CD4, 85% to 90% CD8).

Points on this clonotype: Its specificity is unknown.

The CDR3 consists of 16 residues. Germline trimming cut 2 bases from V and 6 bases from J; bases unmatched to any gene: 5. CDR1 and CDR2 from the germline V gene are SGHTA and FQGNSA. TCRdb called the 5' RACE reads again in MiXCR, with one record for every CDR3 protein. The repertoire holds hundreds of thousands of distinct CDR3 sequences, with roughly 8.6% as singletons. Specimen: PBMCs, collected roughly seven weeks after the first yellow fever vaccination. This chain links TRBV7-2 with TRBJ2-1; TRBD2 matches at 12 bases. This TCR was sampled from a man aged 18 to 30 who received the YFV17D yellow fever vaccine. The CDR3: CASSLNLAGGINEQFF. The CDR3 nucleotides read TGTGCCAGCAGCTTAAATCTAGCGGGGGGGATCAATGAGCAGTTCTTC.